The rows below give T cell receptor beta chains drawn from one sample of a study of T cells in Graves' hyperthyroidism and ophthalmopathy. One entry per CDR3 protein results from TCRdb running MiXCR on the multiplex PCR reads. This repertoire shows under 400,000 distinct CDR3 sequences, about a sixth found once; its top ten account for 15% to 18%. Input material: blood. These receptors were collected from a middle-aged woman with Graves' ophthalmopathy. CDR3s include the opening cysteine and the closing phenylalanine or tryptophan. Each record gives: D gene, clone size, J gene, V gene, CDR3 protein, CDR3 DNA. The D gene is left open where the match is weak. For some rows the clone size is stated as once, few or many, or as a class when expanded; others skip it.

d_gene: NA
abundance: NA
j_gene: TRBJ2-7
v_gene: TRBV6-2/TRBV6-3
CDR3aa: CASSYPGSLSYEQYF
CDR3nt: TGTGCCAGCAGTTACCCCGGGAGCCTATCGTACGAGCAGTACTTC

d_gene: NA
abundance: many
j_gene: TRBJ1-1
v_gene: TRBV2
CDR3aa: CASSEGRFSLLGTEAFF
CDR3nt: TGTGCCAGCAGTGAAGGAAGGTTCTCCCTTCTGGGCACTGAAGCTTTCTTT

d_gene: TRBD1
abundance: many
j_gene: TRBJ1-2
v_gene: TRBV28
CDR3aa: CASSFGRGPNYGYTF
CDR3nt: TGTGCCAGCAGTTTCGGCAGGGGGCCTAACTATGGCTACACCTTC

d_gene: NA
abundance: many
j_gene: TRBJ1-1
v_gene: TRBV12-3/TRBV12-4
CDR3aa: CASSFKEGRTEAFF
CDR3nt: TGTGCCAGCAGTTTTAAAGAGGGAAGGACTGAAGCTTTCTTT

d_gene: TRBD2
abundance: few
j_gene: TRBJ2-5
v_gene: TRBV12-3/TRBV12-4
CDR3aa: CASSPLAGGQETQYF
CDR3nt: TGTGCCAGCAGCCCACTAGCGGGAGGCCAGGAGACCCAGTACTTC

d_gene: TRBD2
abundance: many
j_gene: TRBJ2-5
v_gene: TRBV12-3/TRBV12-4
CDR3aa: CASSLGLAGEQETQYF
CDR3nt: TGTGCCAGCAGTTTAGGGCTAGCGGGAGAACAAGAGACCCAGTACTTC

d_gene: NA
abundance: many
j_gene: TRBJ2-7
v_gene: TRBV27
CDR3aa: CASKPNRNIPLEQYF
CDR3nt: TGTGCCAGCAAGCCAAACAGGAATATCCCTTTGGAGCAGTACTTC

d_gene: TRBD2
abundance: few
j_gene: TRBJ2-7
v_gene: TRBV7-9
CDR3aa: CASSSGGINEQYF
CDR3nt: TGTGCCAGCAGCTCGGGGGGGATTAACGAGCAGTACTTC

d_gene: NA
abundance: many
j_gene: TRBJ2-2
v_gene: TRBV19
CDR3aa: CASSIDLSGELFF
CDR3nt: TGTGCCAGTAGTATAGATCTTTCCGGGGAGCTGTTTTTT

d_gene: NA
abundance: many
j_gene: TRBJ2-5
v_gene: TRBV5-1
CDR3aa: CASSLAGTNGRETQYF
CDR3nt: TGCGCCAGCAGCTTGGCCGGGACGAATGGTCGAGAGACCCAGTACTTC

d_gene: TRBD1
abundance: many
j_gene: TRBJ2-5
v_gene: TRBV3-1
CDR3aa: CASTSAGGETQYF
CDR3nt: TGTGCCAGCACTTCGGCAGGGGGAGAGACCCAGTACTTC

d_gene: NA
abundance: many
j_gene: TRBJ1-3
v_gene: TRBV30
CDR3aa: CAWAHSSGNTIYF
CDR3nt: TGTGCCTGGGCACATAGCTCTGGAAACACCATATATTTT

d_gene: TRBD1
abundance: many
j_gene: TRBJ2-7
v_gene: TRBV28
CDR3aa: CASSFDRVAYEQYF
CDR3nt: TGTGCCAGCAGTTTCGACAGGGTTGCCTACGAGCAGTACTTC

d_gene: NA
abundance: NA
j_gene: TRBJ2-1
v_gene: TRBV27
CDR3aa: CASSLTNGGAYEQFF
CDR3nt: TGTGCCAGCAGTTTGACTAACGGGGGAGCCTACGAGCAGTTCTTC

d_gene: NA
abundance: many
j_gene: TRBJ1-3
v_gene: TRBV4-3
CDR3aa: CASSQVRGNTIYF
CDR3nt: TGCGCCAGCAGCCAAGTGAGAGGAAACACCATATATTTT

d_gene: TRBD1
abundance: many
j_gene: TRBJ1-5
v_gene: TRBV15
CDR3aa: CATNRDRLNQPQHF
CDR3nt: TGTGCCACCAACCGGGACAGACTCAATCAGCCCCAGCATTTT

d_gene: NA
abundance: many
j_gene: TRBJ1-1
v_gene: TRBV30
CDR3aa: CAWSWGNTEAFF
CDR3nt: TGTGCCTGGAGTTGGGGAAACACTGAAGCTTTCTTT

d_gene: NA
abundance: NA
j_gene: TRBJ1-1
v_gene: TRBV12-5
CDR3aa: CASGPRKGENTEAYF
CDR3nt: TGTGCTAGTGGTCCCCGGAAAGGGGAGAACACTGAAGCTTACTTT

d_gene: NA
abundance: many
j_gene: TRBJ1-1
v_gene: TRBV7-9
CDR3aa: CASSLLGLGNTEAFF
CDR3nt: TGTGCCAGCAGCCTCTTAGGTCTGGGGAACACTGAAGCTTTCTTT

d_gene: NA
abundance: many
j_gene: TRBJ1-2
v_gene: TRBV7-2
CDR3aa: CASSSTPNYGYTF
CDR3nt: TGTGCCAGCAGCTCAACGCCTAACTATGGCTACACCTTC

d_gene: TRBD1
abundance: many
j_gene: TRBJ2-7
v_gene: TRBV15
CDR3aa: CATSRARTGSSEQYF
CDR3nt: TGTGCCACCAGCAGAGCCAGGACAGGGTCTAGCGAGCAGTACTTC

d_gene: NA
abundance: many
j_gene: TRBJ2-7
v_gene: TRBV27
CDR3aa: CASRPGRTIYEQYF
CDR3nt: TGTGCCAGCAGGCCCGGGCGTACTATCTACGAGCAGTACTTC

d_gene: NA
abundance: many
j_gene: TRBJ2-6
v_gene: TRBV28
CDR3aa: CASSLAIGLSGANVLTF
CDR3nt: TGTGCCAGCAGTCTAGCCATAGGACTCTCTGGGGCCAACGTCCTGACTTTC

d_gene: TRBD1
abundance: many
j_gene: TRBJ1-2
v_gene: TRBV20-1
CDR3aa: CSATATGPNYGYTF
CDR3nt: TGCAGTGCTACCGCGACAGGGCCCAACTATGGCTACACCTTC

d_gene: NA
abundance: many
j_gene: TRBJ1-2
v_gene: TRBV20-1
CDR3aa: CSARSLMSPQGYTF
CDR3nt: TGCAGTGCTAGATCTCTGATGTCGCCTCAGGGCTACACCTTC

d_gene: NA
abundance: NA
j_gene: TRBJ1-2
v_gene: TRBV6-1
CDR3aa: CASSEAGVRGYTF
CDR3nt: TGTGCCAGCAGTGAAGCTGGAGTTCGTGGCTACACCTTC

d_gene: NA
abundance: many
j_gene: TRBJ2-2
v_gene: TRBV5-1
CDR3aa: CASSLDAVSGTGELFF
CDR3nt: TGCGCCAGCAGCTTGGATGCTGTTAGCGGCACCGGGGAGCTGTTTTTT

d_gene: NA
abundance: many
j_gene: TRBJ1-6
v_gene: TRBV28
CDR3aa: CASSLFGDPQNSPLHF
CDR3nt: TGTGCCAGCAGTTTGTTCGGGGATCCGCAAAATTCACCCCTCCACTTT

d_gene: NA
abundance: many
j_gene: TRBJ1-1
v_gene: TRBV5-5
CDR3aa: CASSLVQGPTEAFF
CDR3nt: TGTGCCAGCAGCTTGGTGCAGGGGCCCACTGAAGCTTTCTTT

d_gene: NA
abundance: NA
j_gene: TRBJ1-6
v_gene: TRBV27
CDR3aa: CASGLSAGSSNSPLHF
CDR3nt: TGTGCCAGCGGTTTATCAGCAGGGAGCTCTAATTCACCCCTCCACTTT

d_gene: TRBD1
abundance: many
j_gene: TRBJ1-1
v_gene: TRBV5-1
CDR3aa: CASWDRVSEAFF
CDR3nt: TGCGCCAGCTGGGACAGGGTATCTGAAGCTTTCTTT

d_gene: NA
abundance: NA
j_gene: TRBJ1-3
v_gene: TRBV12-3/TRBV12-4
CDR3aa: CASSLAGNTMYF
CDR3nt: TGTGCCAGCAGTTTAGCTGGAAACACCATGTATTTT

d_gene: NA
abundance: many
j_gene: TRBJ1-2
v_gene: TRBV30
CDR3aa: CAWSDSYGYTF
CDR3nt: TGTGCCTGGAGTGATTCTTATGGCTACACCTTC

d_gene: TRBD1
abundance: many
j_gene: TRBJ1-2
v_gene: TRBV30
CDR3aa: CAWMADRGDYGYTF
CDR3nt: TGTGCCTGGATGGCGGACAGGGGAGATTATGGCTACACCTTC

d_gene: TRBD1
abundance: many
j_gene: TRBJ2-7
v_gene: TRBV4-3
CDR3aa: CASSSMGTVDYEQYF
CDR3nt: TGCGCCAGCAGCTCCATGGGGACAGTGGACTACGAGCAGTACTTC